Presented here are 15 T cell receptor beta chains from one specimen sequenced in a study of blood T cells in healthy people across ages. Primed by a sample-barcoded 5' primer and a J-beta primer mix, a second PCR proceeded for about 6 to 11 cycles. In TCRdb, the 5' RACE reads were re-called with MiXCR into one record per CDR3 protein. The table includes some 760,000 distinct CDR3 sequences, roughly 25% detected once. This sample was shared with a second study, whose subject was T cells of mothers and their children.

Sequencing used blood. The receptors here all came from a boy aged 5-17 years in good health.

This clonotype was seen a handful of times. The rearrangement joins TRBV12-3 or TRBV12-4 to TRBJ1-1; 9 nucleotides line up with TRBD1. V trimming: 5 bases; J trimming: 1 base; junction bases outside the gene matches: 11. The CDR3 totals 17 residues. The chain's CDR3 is CASSPPTGGAKNTEAFF. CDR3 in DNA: TGTGCCAGCAGTCCCCCCACAGGGGGCGCTAAGAACACTGAAGCTTTCTTT.

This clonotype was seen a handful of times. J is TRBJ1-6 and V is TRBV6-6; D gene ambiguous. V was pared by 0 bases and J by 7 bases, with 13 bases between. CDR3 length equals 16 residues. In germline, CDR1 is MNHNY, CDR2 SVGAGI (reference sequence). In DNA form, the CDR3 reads TGTGCCAGCAGTTACTCGAAGGCAGAACGCAATTCACCCCTCCACTTT. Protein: CASSYSKAERNSPLHF.

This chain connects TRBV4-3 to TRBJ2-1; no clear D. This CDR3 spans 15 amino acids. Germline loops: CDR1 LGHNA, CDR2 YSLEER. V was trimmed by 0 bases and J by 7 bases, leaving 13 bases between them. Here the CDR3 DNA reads TGCGCCAGCAGCCAAGATTCAAGTGTTTTTAATGAGCAGTTCTTC. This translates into CASSQDSSVFNEQFF.

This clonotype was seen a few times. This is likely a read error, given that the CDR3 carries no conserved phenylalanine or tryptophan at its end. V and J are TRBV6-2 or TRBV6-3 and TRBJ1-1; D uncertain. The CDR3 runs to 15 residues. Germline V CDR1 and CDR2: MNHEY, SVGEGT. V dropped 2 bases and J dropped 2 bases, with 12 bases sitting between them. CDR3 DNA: TGTGCCAGCAGTTACGAGGCGACGATCAACACTGAAGCTTTCGTT. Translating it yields CASSYEATINTEAFV.

CDR3 sequence reads: CASSSEEGGPYNEQFF. The CDR3 bases are TGTGCCAGCAGTTCCGAGGAGGGGGGGCCCTACAATGAGCAGTTCTTC. V is TRBV6-2 or TRBV6-3 and J is TRBJ2-1; a weak D match, TRBD2 (7 bases). CDR3 length: 16 residues. CDR1 and CDR2 (germline): MNHEY, SVGEGT. Trimming pared 4 bases from V and 2 bases from J, leaving 15 bases between.

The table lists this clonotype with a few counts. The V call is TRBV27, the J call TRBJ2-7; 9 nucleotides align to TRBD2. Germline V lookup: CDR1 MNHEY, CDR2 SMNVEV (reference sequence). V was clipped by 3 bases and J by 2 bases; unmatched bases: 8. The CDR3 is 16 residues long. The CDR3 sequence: CASSLGSGSFAYEQYF. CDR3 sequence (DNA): TGTGCCAGCAGTTTGGGTAGCGGGAGCTTCGCCTACGAGCAGTACTTC.

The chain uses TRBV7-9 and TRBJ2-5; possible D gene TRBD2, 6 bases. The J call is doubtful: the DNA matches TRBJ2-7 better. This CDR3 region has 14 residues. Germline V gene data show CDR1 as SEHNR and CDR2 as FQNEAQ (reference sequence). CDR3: CASSNPGTFYEQYF. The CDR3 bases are TGTGCCAGCAGCAATCCGGGGACTTTCTACGAGCAGTACTTC.

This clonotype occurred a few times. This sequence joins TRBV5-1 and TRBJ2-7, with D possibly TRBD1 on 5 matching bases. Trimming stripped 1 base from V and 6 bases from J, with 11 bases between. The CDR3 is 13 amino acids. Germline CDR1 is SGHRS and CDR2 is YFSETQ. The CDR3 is CASSLTGFGEQYF. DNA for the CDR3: TGCGCCAGCAGCTTGACAGGATTTGGCGAGCAGTACTTC.

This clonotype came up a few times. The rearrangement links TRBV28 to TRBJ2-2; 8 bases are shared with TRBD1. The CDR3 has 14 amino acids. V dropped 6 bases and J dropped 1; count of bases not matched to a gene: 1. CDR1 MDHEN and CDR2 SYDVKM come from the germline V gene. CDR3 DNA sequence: TGTGCCAGCAGGACAGGGGAGAACACCGGGGAGCTGTTTTTT. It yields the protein CASRTGENTGELFF. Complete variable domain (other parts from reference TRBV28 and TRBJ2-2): DVKVTQSSRYLVKRTGEKVFLECVQDMDHENMFWYRQDPGLGLRLIYFSYDVKMKEKGDIPEGYSVSREKKERFSLILESASTNQTSMYLCASRTGENTGELFFGEGSRLTVL.

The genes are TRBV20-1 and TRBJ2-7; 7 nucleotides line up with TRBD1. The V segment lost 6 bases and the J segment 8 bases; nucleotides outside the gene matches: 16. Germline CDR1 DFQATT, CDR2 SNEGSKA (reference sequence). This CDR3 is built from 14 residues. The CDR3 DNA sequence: TGCAGTGCCAAGGTGGGACAGAGCGGAACTCAGCAGTACTTC. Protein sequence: CSAKVGQSGTQQYF.

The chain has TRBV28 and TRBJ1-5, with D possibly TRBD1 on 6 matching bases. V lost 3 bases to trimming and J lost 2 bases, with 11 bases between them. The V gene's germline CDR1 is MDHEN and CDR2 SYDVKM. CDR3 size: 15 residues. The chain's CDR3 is CASSFTGARNQPQHF. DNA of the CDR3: TGTGCCAGCAGTTTCACGGGGGCGCGCAATCAGCCCCAGCATTTT.

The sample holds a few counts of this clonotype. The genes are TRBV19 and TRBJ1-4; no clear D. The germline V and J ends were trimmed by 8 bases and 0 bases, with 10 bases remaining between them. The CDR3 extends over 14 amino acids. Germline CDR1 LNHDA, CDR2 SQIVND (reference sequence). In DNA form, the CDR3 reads TGTGCCAGTTGCGACTCTGCAACTAATGAAAAACTGTTTTTT. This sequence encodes CASCDSATNEKLFF.

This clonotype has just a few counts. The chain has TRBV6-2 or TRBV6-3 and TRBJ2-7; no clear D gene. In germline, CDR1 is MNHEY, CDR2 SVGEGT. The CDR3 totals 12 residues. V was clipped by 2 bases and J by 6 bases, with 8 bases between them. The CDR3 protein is CASSYLPREQYF. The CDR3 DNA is TGTGCCAGCAGTTACCTCCCCCGCGAGCAGTACTTC.

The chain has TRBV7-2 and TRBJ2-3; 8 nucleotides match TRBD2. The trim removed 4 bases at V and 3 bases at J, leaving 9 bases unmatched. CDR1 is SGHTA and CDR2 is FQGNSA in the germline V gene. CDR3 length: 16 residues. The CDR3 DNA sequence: TGTGCCAGCAGCTCCCCACGGGGGGGGTCTACAGATACGCAGTATTTT. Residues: CASSSPRGGSTDTQYF.

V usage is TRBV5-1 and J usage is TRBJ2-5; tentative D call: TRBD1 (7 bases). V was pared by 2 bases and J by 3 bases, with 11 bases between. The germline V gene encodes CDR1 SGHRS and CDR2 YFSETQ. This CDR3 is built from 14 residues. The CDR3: CASSFGGGEETQYF. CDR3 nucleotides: TGCGCCAGCAGCTTCGGAGGGGGCGAAGAGACCCAGTACTTC.